The clone carrying this TCR beta chain was seen only once. Its antigen is not identified. This sample stems from a study of blood T cells in healthy people across ages. There were healthy Caucasian individuals from Russia, aged roughly 6 to 100, serving as donors. Study results and limitations: A greater number of naive CD4+ cells and higher diversity distinguished long-lived donors from aged donors. PBMCs went unsorted, and a conclusive naive versus antigen-experienced comparison was therefore prevented.

Using a J-beta primer mix together with a sample-barcoded 5' primer, a second PCR was run for roughly 6 to 12 cycles. From the 5' RACE reads, TCRdb called clonotypes with MiXCR, one entry per CDR3 protein. This repertoire shows almost 800,000 distinct CDR3 sequences, roughly 50% found once; its top ten account for 20% to 25%. The CDR3 is 16 amino acids. Trimming left V 0 bases short and J 0 bases short, with 9 bases between. CDR1 and CDR2 (germline): MNHEY, SVGAGI. This sequence was found in a man aged 30 to 39 in good health. Sequencing was carried out using blood. The chain joins TRBV6-5 to TRBJ1-3; D call uncertain. For the CDR3, the DNA is TGTGCCAGCAGTTACTCTGCGGGTAACTCTGGAAACACCATATATTTT. It encodes CASSYSAGNSGNTIYF.